The T cell receptor (beta chain) under discussion was sequenced for a study of regulatory T cells in long-lasting Graves disease. Study observations and caveats: Persistent Graves' patients possessed reduced TCR diversity relative to recently diagnosed ones.

Sample time point: persistent/refractory GD, antithyroid drugs over 5 years with positive TRAb. PBMC-extracted RNA yielded the TCR library. Recruitment took place at an endocrinology department in Xi'an, China. The authors built TCR beta libraries using iRepertoire HTBI primers and Arm-PCR of CDR3 regions. TCRdb reanalysed the multiplex PCR reads using MiXCR and keeps one entry per CDR3 protein. The sample includes 650,000 to 850,000 distinct CDR3 sequences, around 32% of them seen just once. Germline V CDR1 and CDR2: LNHNV, YYDKDF (reference sequence). Trimming removed 1 base at V and 2 bases at J, with 12 bases between. This CDR3 region has 15 residues. This clonotype appeared a few times. Its antigen is unknown.

This receptor was obtained from a female donor with Graves disease. The chain is built from TRBV15 and TRBJ2-7, with TRBD1 as a possible D gene (6 bases). Material: peripheral blood mononuclear cells (PBMCs), obtained when the disease was refractory, from a patient treated with antithyroid drugs. As DNA, the CDR3 is TGTGCCACCAGCAGAGGATCCAGGGGAGCCTACGAGCAGTACTTC. Protein product: CATSRGSRGAYEQYF.